This paragraph reports one T cell receptor (beta chain). Libraries were prepared by immunoSEQ multiplex PCR; TCRdb keeps only in-frame clonotypes and omits some of them. The sample includes approximately 210,000 clones, under 95% of them seen just once. The data originate from a study of blood T cell repertoires in COVID-19. Study-wide background: The United States, Italy and Spain supplied acute and convalescent COVID-19 samples.

This CDR3 comprises 14 residues. Per the germline V gene, CDR1 is MDHEN and CDR2 is SYDVKM. The V gene lost 9 bases and the J gene lost 2 bases, with 14 bases spanning the gap. The chain carries TRBV28 and TRBJ2-1; weak D call: TRBD1 (6 bases). This sequence was found in a man between 25 and 39 years old with acute or convalescent COVID-19. What was sequenced was peripheral blood. The CDR3, as DNA: TGTGCCAGTTTCGACAGGTACACCTACAATGAGCAGTTCTTC. Encoded protein: CASFDRYTYNEQFF.